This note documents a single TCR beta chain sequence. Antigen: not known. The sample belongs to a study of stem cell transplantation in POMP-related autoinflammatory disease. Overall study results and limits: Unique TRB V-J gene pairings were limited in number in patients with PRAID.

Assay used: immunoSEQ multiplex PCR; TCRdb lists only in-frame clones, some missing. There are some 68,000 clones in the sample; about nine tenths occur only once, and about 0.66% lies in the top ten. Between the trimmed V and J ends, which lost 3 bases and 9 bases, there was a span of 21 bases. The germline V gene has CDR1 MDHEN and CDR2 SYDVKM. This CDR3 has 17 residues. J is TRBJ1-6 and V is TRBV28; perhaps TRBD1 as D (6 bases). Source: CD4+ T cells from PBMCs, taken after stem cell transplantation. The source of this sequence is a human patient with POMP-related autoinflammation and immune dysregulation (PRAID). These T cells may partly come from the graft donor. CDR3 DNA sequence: TGTGCCAGCAGTTTGGTTCCGGGACAAGATTTGGGTTCACCCCTCCACTTT. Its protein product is CASSLVPGQDLGSPLHF.